This T cell receptor beta chain was identified during a study of somatic mutations in cytotoxic T cells in rheumatoid arthritis. This CDR3 contains 14 residues. The ends lost 0 bases at V and 8 bases at J; junction bases unmatched: 5. Germline lookup yields CDR1 SGDLS and CDR2 YYNGEE. Data came from immunoSEQ multiplex PCR; TCRdb stores just in-frame clones and leaves some out. The sample holds 15,000 to 20,000 clones; about 73% are singletons and the top ten take approximately 20%. The V and J genes are TRBV9 and TRBJ2-1; 7 bases map to TRBD1. The TCR comes from a woman aged 55-75 years in good health. Sequenced sample: CD8+ T cells sorted from blood. The CDR3 bases are TGTGCCAGCAGCGTAGCTTTACAGGGGTATGAGCAGTTCTTC. Protein: CASSVALQGYEQFF.